This TCR beta chain was sequenced during a study of cytotoxic CD8 clonotypes in ibrutinib-treated CLL. General study points: Contraction or stability on treatment was seen for public clonotypes, which were uncommon.

Sequenced by immunoSEQ multiplex PCR; TCRdb stores in-frame clones only, minus some. The sample holds 120,000 to 150,000 clones, approximately 90% seen once. The ends lost 6 bases at V and 0 bases at J; junction bases unmatched: 6. The CDR3 is 15 residues long. Germline CDR1 LNHNV, CDR2 YYDKDF (reference sequence). A note on this clone: The antigen is undetermined.

The chain employs TRBV15 and TRBJ1-1; 8 positions agree with TRBD1. The sample in question was PBMCs, obtained after 12 months of ibrutinib treatment. This TCR was sampled from a human donor with chronic lymphocytic leukemia. CDR3 coding DNA: TGTGCCACCAGTAGGGACAGGAATCTGAACACTGAAGCTTTCTTT. Its translation: CATSRDRNLNTEAFF.